The source of this TCR beta chain is a study of blood T cell repertoires in COVID-19. Study summary: PBMCs, B-cell-depleted T cells, or T cells were the source of the cDNA or gDNA that made up the material.

Using immunoSEQ multiplex PCR, the repertoire was profiled, and TCRdb retains in-frame clones only, with some absent. Seen here are 150,000 or so clones, more than 85% observed once, and the top ten hold 2.4%. Trimming stripped 3 bases from V and 4 bases from J, with 20 bases between. This CDR3 contains 17 residues. Germline assignment: CDR1 KGHSH and CDR2 LQKENI. This sequence was found in a woman aged 70-85 years with acute or convalescent COVID-19. This chain joins TRBV18 and TRBJ2-3, with TRBD1 as a possible D gene (5 bases). Sequenced input: peripheral blood. As DNA, the CDR3 is TGTGCCAGCTCACCGGACGATTTAAACCAGGGTCCAGATACGCAGTATTTT. Protein product: CASSPDDLNQGPDTQYF.